This entry lists 9 T cell receptor beta chains sequenced from one sample in a study of blood T cell repertoires in COVID-19. The table came from immunoSEQ multiplex PCR; TCRdb's copy has only in-frame clones and leaves some out. The sample gives 140,000 to 150,000 clones, 70% to 80% of which show up once; approximately 15% is in the top ten. Input material: peripheral blood. The receptors were sampled from a man aged 50 or older with acute or convalescent COVID-19.

The chain links TRBV4-2 to TRBJ1-4, with D perhaps matching TRBD1 (6 bases). Trimming shortened V by 0 bases and J by 6 bases, and 11 bases separated the two germline ends. Looked up from germline, CDR1 is LGHNA and CDR2 is YNFKEQ. The CDR3 covers 15 residues. This CDR3 is CASSQDGKGDEKLFF. CDR3 sequence (DNA): TGTGCCAGCAGCCAAGATGGAAAGGGGGATGAAAAACTGTTTTTT.

This clone showed up just once. Written as DNA, the CDR3 is TGTGCCTGGAGTGCCTGGGACAGGGAATCACCCCTCCACTTT. Its translation is CAWSAWDRESPLHF. The chain carries TRBV30 and TRBJ1-6, with 9 bases fitting TRBD1. CDR1 GTSNPN and CDR2 SVGIG come from the germline V gene (reference sequence). J was trimmed by 10 bases and V by 1 base; bases with no gene match: 5. The CDR3 length is 14 residues.

DNA for the CDR3: TGTGCCAGCTCGGTCTCCGGGACAGGGGGCGCCAACACCGGGGAGCTGTTTTTT. Encoded protein: CASSVSGTGGANTGELFF. The chain is built from TRBV18 and TRBJ2-2, with TRBD1 identical over 12 bases. With 6 bases clipped from V and 2 bases from J, the junction kept 10 bases outside the gene matches. The length of the CDR3 is 18 residues. Germline V gene lookup returns CDR1 KGHSH and CDR2 LQKENI.

This rearrangement joins TRBV29-1 to TRBJ1-1; D uncertain. The germline V gene has CDR1 SQVTM and CDR2 ANQGSEA. The CDR3 spans 10 residues. Trimming shortened V by 7 bases and J by 5 bases, and 8 bases separated the two germline ends. CDR3 residues: CSASVTEAFF. In DNA form, the CDR3 reads TGCAGCGCCTCTGTAACTGAAGCTTTCTTT.

This clone appeared a few times. The chain has TRBV20-1 and TRBJ1-1; no firm D call. Germline V gene lookup returns CDR1 DFQATT and CDR2 SNEGSKA (reference sequence). CDR3 length: 10 amino acids. V was cut by 6 bases and J by 7 bases, with 9 bases left in between. Here the CDR3 reads CSAAQLEAFF. For the CDR3, the DNA is TGCAGTGCGGCACAGCTTGAAGCTTTCTTT.

The J gene is TRBJ2-7, the V gene TRBV6-4; TRBD1 might be the D (5 bases). The V end was cut by 0 bases, the J end by 3 bases, with 12 bases between. The CDR3 loop spans 15 amino acids. Germline V gene data show CDR1 as MRHNA and CDR2 as SNTAGT. The DNA for the CDR3 is TGTGCCAGCAGTGACTCGATTCGGACATGCTACGAGCAGTACGTC. This sequence encodes CASSDSIRTCYEQYV.

The chain employs TRBV19 and TRBJ2-2, with D possibly being TRBD1 (6 bases). The V and J ends lost 5 bases and 5 bases respectively, with 9 bases between them. The CDR3 spans 13 residues. CDR1 is LNHDA and CDR2 is SQIVND in the germline V gene (reference sequence). The CDR3 reads CASSSTGTGELFF. CDR3 DNA: TGTGCCAGTAGTTCTACAGGGACCGGGGAGCTGTTTTTT. Full variable domain (outside the CDR3, taken from reference TRBV19 and TRBJ2-2): DGGITQSPKYLFRKEGQNVTLSCEQNLNHDAMYWYRQDPGQGLRLIYYSQIVNDFQKGDIAEGYSVSREKKESFPLTVTSAQKNPTAFYLCASSSTGTGELFFGEGSRLTVL.

This chain joins TRBV6-1 and TRBJ2-3, with no clear D. The CDR3 totals 12 residues. The V end lost 1 base, the J end lost 6 bases, and 5 bases lay between the germline ends. Looked up from germline, CDR1 is MNHNS and CDR2 is SASEGT. The CDR3 spells CASSEDRDTQYF. Here the CDR3 DNA reads TGTGCCAGCAGTGAAGACCGGGATACGCAGTATTTT.

The V call is TRBV5-1, the J call TRBJ2-5; maybe TRBD1 (6 bases). The CDR3 has 17 amino acids. With 0 bases removed from V and 0 bases from J, the gap between germline ends came to 15 bases. CDR1 is SGHRS and CDR2 is YFSETQ in the germline V gene. The CDR3 DNA reads as TGCGCCAGCAGCTTGGCCCCGACAGGCTCAAACCAAGAGACCCAGTACTTC. It yields the protein CASSLAPTGSNQETQYF.